This is a list of T cell receptor beta chains from one sample in a study of blood T cell repertoires in COVID-19. Some clones are missing from TCRdb's copy, which holds only in-frame ones; the method was immunoSEQ multiplex PCR. The sample has under 70,000 clones, approximately 91% seen once. The sample taken for sequencing was peripheral blood. Source of these receptors: a woman aged 55-70 years with active or convalescent COVID-19. CDR3s include the opening cysteine and the closing phenylalanine or tryptophan. D genes are given only for firm matches. Clone size is given for some rows only: seen once, a few or many times, or a class if the clone is expanded.

TRBV4-2,once,-,TRBJ1-1,CASSQELLGNTEAFF,TGTGCCAGCAGCCAAGAACTACTGGGGAACACTGAAGCTTTCTTT
TRBV6-5,-,-,TRBJ2-2,CASSYEGTGELFF,TGTGCCAGCAGTTACGAGGGTACCGGGGAGCTGTTTTTT
TRBV7-3,-,-,TRBJ2-4,CASSPTGAGAQNIQYF,TGTGCCAGCAGCCCGACAGGAGCTGGGGCCCAAAACATTCAGTACTTC
TRBV7-9,once,TRBD1,TRBJ2-1,CASSDRADRGSYNEQFF,TGTGCCAGCAGCGACCGCGCGGACAGGGGTTCCTACAATGAGCAGTTCTTC
TRBV12-5,-,TRBD2,TRBJ2-1,CASGRPGLAGNEQFF,TGTGCTAGTGGTCGACCGGGACTAGCGGGAAATGAGCAGTTCTTC
TRBV28,-,TRBD2,TRBJ2-3,CASGLAGNSNTQYF,TGTGCCAGCGGACTAGCGGGAAACTCAAATACGCAGTATTTT
TRBV5-4,once,TRBD2,TRBJ2-1,CASSLGGSSGRYNEQFF,TGTGCCAGCAGCTTGGGGGGCTCCAGCGGGAGATACAATGAGCAGTTCTTC
TRBV7-3,-,-,TRBJ2-2,CASSFQGFTGELFF,TGTGCCAGCAGCTTTCAGGGTTTCACCGGGGAGCTGTTTTTT
TRBV5-4,few,-,TRBJ1-2,CASSLEGGYGYTF,TGTGCCAGCAGCTTGGAAGGGGGTTATGGCTACACCTTC
TRBV5-1,-,-,TRBJ1-1,CASSLDGVSMNTEAFF,TGCGCCAGCAGCCTTGACGGGGTCTCCATGAACACTGAAGCTTTCTTT
TRBV3-1/TRBV3-2,-,-,TRBJ1-1,CASSQKKRLTSRGNTEAFF,TGTGCCAGCAGCCAAAAGAAAAGGTTAACCAGTAGGGGAAACACTGAAGCTTTCTTT
TRBV3-1/TRBV3-2,-,TRBD2,TRBJ2-7,CASSSLAGVGNEQYF,TGTGCCAGCAGCTCCCTAGCGGGAGTTGGAAACGAGCAGTACTTC
TRBV12-3/TRBV12-4,-,-,TRBJ2-7,CASSGTGAYEQYF,TGTGCCAGCAGTGGGACTGGAGCCTACGAGCAGTACTTC
TRBV7-9,-,-,TRBJ2-5,CASSLAGSETQYF,TGTGCCAGCAGCTTAGCGGGGAGCGAGACCCAGTACTTC
TRBV7-3,-,-,TRBJ2-7,CASSLGVGEFHEQYF,TGTGCCAGCAGCTTAGGGGTAGGGGAATTCCACGAGCAGTACTTC
TRBV15,-,TRBD1,TRBJ1-3,CATSRPTGSGNTIYF,TGTGCCACCAGCAGACCGACAGGGTCTGGAAACACCATATATTTT
TRBV7-2,-,TRBD2,TRBJ2-5,CASSLAPAGGGETQYF,TGTGCCAGCAGCTTAGCGCCGGCGGGAGGGGGGGAGACCCAGTACTTC
TRBV7-9,-,-,TRBJ1-4,CASSLGRGGSSANEKLFF,TGTGCCAGCAGCTTAGGTCGGGGAGGGAGTTCGGCTAATGAAAAACTGTTTTTT
TRBV7-3,-,TRBD2,TRBJ2-1,CASSLTNGRLADEQFF,TGTGCCAGCAGCTTAACGAATGGGAGACTAGCCGATGAGCAGTTCTTC
TRBV19,-,TRBD1,TRBJ1-4,CASRPGQGHEKLFF,TGTGCCAGTCGGCCGGGACAGGGCCATGAAAAACTGTTTTTT
TRBV5-1,-,-,TRBJ2-5,CASSLAWRVQETQYF,TGCGCCAGCAGCTTGGCCTGGAGGGTTCAAGAGACCCAGTACTTC
TRBV15,-,-,TRBJ1-4,CATSRDRGNEKLFF,TGTGCCACCAGCAGAGATCGCGGGAATGAAAAACTGTTTTTT
TRBV11-2,-,TRBD2,TRBJ2-3,CASSIRLAGRDTQYF,TGTGCCAGCAGCATCCGACTAGCGGGGCGGGATACGCAGTATTTT
TRBV7-3,-,-,TRBJ2-1,CASSLRAGRNEQFF,TGTGCCAGCAGCTTAAGGGCGGGACGGAATGAGCAGTTCTTC
TRBV28,-,TRBD1,TRBJ1-5,CASTQGAWQPQHF,TGTGCCAGCACCCAGGGGGCCTGGCAGCCCCAGCATTTT
TRBV3-1/TRBV3-2,once,TRBD2,TRBJ2-7,CASSLIAGPWSGEQYF,TGTGCCAGCAGCCTTATAGCGGGACCGTGGTCGGGGGAGCAGTACTTC
TRBV5-4,-,-,TRBJ1-1,CASSSRQVRMGTEAFF,TGTGCCAGCAGCTCCCGACAGGTTAGGATGGGCACTGAAGCTTTCTTT
TRBV10-3,-,-,TRBJ2-1,CAISGVQVGNEQFF,TGTGCCATCAGTGGGGTCCAGGTAGGCAATGAGCAGTTCTTC
TRBV7-2,-,TRBD2,TRBJ2-3,CASSLNSGRDTQYF,TGTGCCAGCAGCTTAAATAGCGGGAGGGATACGCAGTATTTT
TRBV7-6,-,-,TRBJ1-4,CASSSFGRDNEKLFF,TGTGCCAGCAGCTCATTCGGACGGGATAATGAAAAACTGTTTTTT
TRBV20-1,-,-,TRBJ2-7,CSANEQYF,TGCAGTGCCAACGAGCAGTACTTC
TRBV5-1,-,TRBD1,TRBJ1-1,CASSGQGGNTEAFF,TGCGCCAGCAGCGGACAGGGGGGGAACACTGAAGCTTTCTTT
TRBV19,-,TRBD1,TRBJ2-5,CASMVAAGGWGETQYF,TGTGCCAGTATGGTGGCGGCAGGGGGCTGGGGAGAGACCCAGTACTTC
TRBV27,-,TRBD1,TRBJ2-7,CASSRTGWGEQYF,TGTGCCAGCAGTCGGACAGGGTGGGGGGAGCAGTACTTC
TRBV6-6,-,TRBD2,TRBJ2-4,CASSPPGLAGTENIQYF,TGTGCCAGCAGTCCCCCAGGACTAGCGGGTACGGAAAACATTCAGTACTTC
TRBV3-1/TRBV3-2,once,-,TRBJ1-2,CASSPGDYGYTF,TGTGCCAGCAGTCCAGGGGACTATGGCTACACCTTC
TRBV28,-,-,TRBJ1-5,CASSFAGNGQPQHF,TGTGCCAGCAGTTTCGCGGGGAATGGGCAGCCCCAGCATTTT
TRBV11-3,-,TRBD2,TRBJ2-2,CASTPGLDDTGELFF,TGTGCCAGCACCCCGGGACTAGACGACACCGGGGAGCTGTTTTTT
TRBV28,-,-,TRBJ1-2,CASSISGEGYTF,TGTGCCAGCAGTATCTCAGGGGAGGGCTACACCTTC
TRBV28,-,TRBD2,TRBJ2-1,CASSLQREPRYNEQFF,TGTGCCAGCAGTTTACAGCGGGAGCCCAGGTACAATGAGCAGTTCTTC
TRBV24-1,-,-,TRBJ1-4,CATSDPKTGPNEKLFF,TGTGCCACCAGTGATCCAAAGACAGGACCCAATGAAAAACTGTTTTTT
TRBV28,-,-,TRBJ1-1,CASSLPNKRAFF,TGTGCCAGCAGTTTACCTAACAAGAGGGCTTTCTTT
TRBV30,-,TRBD2,TRBJ2-3,CAWQIAGGLKDTQYF,TGTGCCTGGCAGATAGCGGGAGGATTAAAAGATACGCAGTATTTT
TRBV19,-,TRBD2,TRBJ2-1,CASSTSGGRVEQFF,TGTGCCAGTAGTACTAGCGGGGGGCGGGTTGAGCAGTTCTTC
TRBV24-1,-,TRBD1,TRBJ2-1,CATGTEYNEQFF,TGTGCCACCGGGACAGAATACAATGAGCAGTTCTTC